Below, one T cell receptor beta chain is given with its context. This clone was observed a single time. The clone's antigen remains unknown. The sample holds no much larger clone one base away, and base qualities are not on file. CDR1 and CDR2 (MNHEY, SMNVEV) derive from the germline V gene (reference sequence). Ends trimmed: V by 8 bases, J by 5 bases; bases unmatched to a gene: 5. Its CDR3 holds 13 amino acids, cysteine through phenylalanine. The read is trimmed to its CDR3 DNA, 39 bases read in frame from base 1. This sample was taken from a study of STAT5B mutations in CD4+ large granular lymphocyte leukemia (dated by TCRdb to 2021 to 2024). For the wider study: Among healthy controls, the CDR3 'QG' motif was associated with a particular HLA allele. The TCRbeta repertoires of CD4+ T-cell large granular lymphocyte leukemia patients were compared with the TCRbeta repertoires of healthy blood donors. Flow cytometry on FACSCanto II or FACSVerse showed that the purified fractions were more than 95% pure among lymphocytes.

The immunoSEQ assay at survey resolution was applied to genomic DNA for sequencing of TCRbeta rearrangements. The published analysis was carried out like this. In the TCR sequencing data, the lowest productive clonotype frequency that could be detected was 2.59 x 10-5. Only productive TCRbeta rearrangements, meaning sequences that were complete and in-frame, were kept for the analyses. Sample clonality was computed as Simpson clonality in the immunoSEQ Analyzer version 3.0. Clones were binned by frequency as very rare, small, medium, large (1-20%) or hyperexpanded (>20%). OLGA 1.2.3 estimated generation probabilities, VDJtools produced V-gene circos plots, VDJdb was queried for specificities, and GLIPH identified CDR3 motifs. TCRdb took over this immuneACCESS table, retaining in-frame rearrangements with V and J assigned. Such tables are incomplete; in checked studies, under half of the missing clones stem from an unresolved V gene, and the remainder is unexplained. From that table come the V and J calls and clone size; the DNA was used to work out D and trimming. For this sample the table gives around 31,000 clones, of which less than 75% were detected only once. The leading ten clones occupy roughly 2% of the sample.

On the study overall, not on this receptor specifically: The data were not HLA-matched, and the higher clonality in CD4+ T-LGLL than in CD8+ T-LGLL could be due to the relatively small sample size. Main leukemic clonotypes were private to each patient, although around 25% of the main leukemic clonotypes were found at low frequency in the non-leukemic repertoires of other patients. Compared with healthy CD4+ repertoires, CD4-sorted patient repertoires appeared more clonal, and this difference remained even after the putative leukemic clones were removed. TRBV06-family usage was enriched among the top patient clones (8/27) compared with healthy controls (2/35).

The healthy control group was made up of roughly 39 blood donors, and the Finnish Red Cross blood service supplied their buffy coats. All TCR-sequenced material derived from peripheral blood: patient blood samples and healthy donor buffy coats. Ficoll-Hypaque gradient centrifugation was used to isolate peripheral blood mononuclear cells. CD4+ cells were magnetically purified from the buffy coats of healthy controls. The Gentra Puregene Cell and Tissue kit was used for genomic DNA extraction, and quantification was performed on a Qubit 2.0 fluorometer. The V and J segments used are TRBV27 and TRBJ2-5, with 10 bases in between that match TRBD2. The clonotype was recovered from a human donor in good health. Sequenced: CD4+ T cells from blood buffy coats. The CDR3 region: CASGERGGETQYF. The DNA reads TGTGCCAGCGGGGAGCGGGGGGGCGAGACCCAGTACTTC.